The clone carrying this TCR beta chain was observed a handful of times. Its specificity is not known. These data are taken from a study of T-cell memory formation after mild COVID-19. TCRdb recomputed calls from the 5' RACE reads with MiXCR, one row per CDR3 protein. Of more than 300,000 distinct CDR3 sequences listed, around an eighth are singletons. Points from the study as a whole: Memory from before infection featured some responding clones, which suggests cross-reactive memory joined. Clones that contracted clustered mainly in CM and EM if CD4+ and in EMRA if CD8+.

Germline CDR1 and CDR2: MNHEY and SVGEGT. The CDR3 totals 15 residues. With 5 bases clipped from V and 5 bases from J, the junction kept 4 bases outside the gene matches. This TCR came from a man in his late teens or twenties who had mild COVID-19 (a few samples of this study predate the infection). Cell type and time point are not known. The V gene is TRBV6-2 or TRBV6-3, the J gene TRBJ2-5, with 14 bases that match TRBD2. The sequencing input was PBMCs or a T cell subset sorted from them (not recorded which). The CDR3 loop is CASSPGLAGVETQYF. The CDR3 nucleotides are TGTGCCAGCAGTCCGGGACTAGCGGGGGTGGAGACCCAGTACTTC.